This T cell receptor (beta chain) was sequenced for a study of blood T cell repertoires in COVID-19. Study summary: The cDNA or gDNA used as material had been derived from T cells, B-cell-depleted T cells, or PBMCs.

How the authors handled the data: For nucleated cells, counts were estimated from reference gene primer amplification. This table comes from immunoSEQ multiplex PCR, and its TCRdb copy is limited to in-frame clones, with some not included. V and J calls and clone size follow that table, whereas D and trimming were derived from the DNA. The sample consists of a few hundred thousand clones, about 87% of them appearing once. The germline gives CDR1 MDHEN, CDR2 SYDVKM. The CDR3 sequence is 15 residues long. Trimming cost V 7 bases and J 1 base, with 14 bases left between them. Sequencing was done on a sample of peripheral blood. This TCR was recovered from a man in his 70s with acute or convalescent COVID-19. This chain connects TRBV28 to TRBJ1-5; tentatively, D is TRBD1 (5 bases). The CDR3 DNA follows: TGTGCCAGCACCTCCCGCGGGGGAAGCAATCAGCCCCAGCATTTT. It codes for CASTSRGGSNQPQHF.